The 21 T cell receptor beta chains given below trace back to one sample, sequenced in a study of blood T cell repertoires in COVID-19. The repertoire was sequenced with immunoSEQ multiplex PCR; TCRdb's copy has only in-frame clones and lacks some. The data show about 76,000 clones, 70% to 90% seen once. Sequencing was performed on peripheral blood. These receptors were obtained from a man in his 60s with COVID-19, enrolled during active disease.

The chain uses TRBV6-1 and TRBJ2-7; TRBD1 matches at 12 bases. This CDR3 is built from 16 residues. V gave up 2 bases and J gave up 4 bases; unmatched junction bases: 6. CDR1 is MNHNS and CDR2 is SASEGT in the germline V gene. This CDR3 is CASSEYGTGGLYEQYF. The CDR3 coding sequence is TGTGCCAGCAGTGAATATGGGACAGGGGGCCTATACGAGCAGTACTTC.

This sequence joins TRBV5-1 and TRBJ1-1; 7 nucleotides align to TRBD1. CDR3 length: 14 amino acids. Germline loops: CDR1 SGHRS, CDR2 YFSETQ. The trim removed 5 bases at V and 1 base at J, leaving 5 bases unmatched. Here the CDR3 reads CASRTGTENTEAFF. The CDR3 nucleotides read TGCGCCAGCAGAACCGGGACAGAGAACACTGAAGCTTTCTTT.

The chain has TRBV3-1 (or the pseudogene TRBV3-2) and TRBJ2-5; 10 bases align to TRBD2. CDR1 and CDR2 from the germline V gene are LGHDT and YNNKEL (reference sequence). Trimming removed 4 bases from V and 1 base from J; junction bases left unmatched: 3. CDR3 length: 15 amino acids. The CDR3 coding sequence is TGTGCCAGCAGCCGGACTAGCGGAGTCCAAGAGACCCAGTACTTC. Amino acids: CASSRTSGVQETQYF.

The CDR3 sequence is CASSPLEGFGNTIYF. Here the CDR3 DNA reads TGTGCCAGCTCACCACTGGAGGGGTTTGGAAACACCATATATTTT. V and J are TRBV18 and TRBJ1-3; TRBD1 is a possible D gene (5 bases). The CDR3 runs 15 residues. Looked up from germline, CDR1 is KGHSH and CDR2 is LQKENI. V gave up 1 base and J gave up 3 bases, with 10 bases separating them.

This chain links TRBV6-5 with TRBJ1-1, with D perhaps matching TRBD1 (6 bases). This CDR3 region has 13 residues. With 11 bases removed from V and 1 base from J, the gap between germline ends came to 14 bases. Per germline, CDR1 MNHEY and CDR2 SVGAGI. The CDR3 DNA reads as TGTGCCGGTCAGGGGTCCGCGAACACTGAAGCTTTCTTT. This codes for CAGQGSANTEAFF.

The chain joins TRBV6-5 to TRBJ1-2; the match to TRBD1 covers 8 bases. Germline CDR1 is MNHEY and CDR2 is SVGAGI. Trimming removed 2 bases from V and 4 bases from J; junction bases left unmatched: 6. The CDR3 contains 15 residues. The CDR3 spells CASSYTTGGLYGYTF. Here the CDR3 DNA reads TGTGCCAGCAGTTACACAACAGGGGGGCTCTATGGCTACACCTTC.

The V call is TRBV28, the J call TRBJ2-4, with D perhaps matching TRBD2 (6 bases). The V and J ends lost 7 bases and 0 bases respectively, with 13 bases between them. CDR1 and CDR2 (germline): MDHEN, SYDVKM. CDR3 length: 15 residues. CDR3 coding DNA: TGTGCCAGCAAATCGGCGGGGTTAGCCAAAAACATTCAGTACTTC. Translation gives CASKSAGLAKNIQYF.

The chain recombines TRBV18 with TRBJ2-5; weak D call: TRBD1 (6 bases). V lost 4 bases to trimming and J lost 4 bases, with 19 bases between them. The germline V gene has CDR1 KGHSH and CDR2 LQKENI. The CDR3 has 16 amino acids. The CDR3 protein is CASSQMTGPTGETQYF. CDR3 DNA: TGTGCCAGCTCACAGATGACAGGTCCGACGGGAGAGACCCAGTACTTC.

The J gene is TRBJ2-7, the V gene TRBV5-6, with TRBD1 matching 11 bases. CDR3 length: 14 amino acids. The trim removed 3 bases at V and 6 bases at J, leaving 5 bases unmatched. CDR1 SGHDT and CDR2 YYEEEE come from the germline V gene. CDR3 DNA: TGTGCCAGCAGCTCCGGACAGGGGGCGGGCGAGCAGTACTTC. It translates to CASSSGQGAGEQYF. Full variable domain (remainder filled in from reference TRBV5-6 and TRBJ2-7): DAGVTQSPTHLIKTRGQQVTLRCSPKSGHDTVSWYQQALGQGPQFIFQYYEEEERQRGNFPDRFSGHQFPNYSSELNVNALLLGDSALYLCASSSGQGAGEQYFGPGTRLTVT.

V is TRBV6-5 and J is TRBJ1-5, with TRBD1 matching 8 bases. Trimming removed 5 bases from V and 0 bases from J; junction bases left unmatched: 3. This CDR3 spans 15 amino acids. From germline, CDR1 is MNHEY and CDR2 SVGAGI. CDR3 nucleotides: TGTGCCAGCAGTCCCACAGGGGGTAGCAATCAGCCCCAGCATTTT. This gives the protein CASSPTGGSNQPQHF.

This chain links TRBV11-1 with TRBJ2-7, with 8 bases identical to TRBD1. The V gene's germline CDR1 is SGHAT and CDR2 FQDESV (reference sequence). J was trimmed by 7 bases and V by 5 bases; bases with no gene match: 7. The CDR3 contains 13 residues. The DNA for the CDR3 is TGTGCCAGCAGCCTGGACAGGGTGGTGGAGCAGTACTTC. Its translation: CASSLDRVVEQYF.

The chain employs TRBV19 and TRBJ2-1; the match to TRBD1 covers 9 bases. The CDR3 has 17 amino acids. V trimming: 6 bases; J trimming: 9 bases; junction bases outside the gene matches: 18. The germline V gene encodes CDR1 LNHDA and CDR2 SQIVND (reference sequence). CDR3 nucleotides: TGTGCCAGTAGAAGCCCCCCGGGACAGGGTGTTAGGGGTGAGCAGTTCTTC. The encoded protein is CASRSPPGQGVRGEQFF.

This clone was detected once. This rearrangement joins TRBV6-1 to TRBJ1-3; 8 positions match TRBD1. Germline V CDR1 and CDR2: MNHNS, SASEGT. V trimming: 2 bases; J trimming: 6 bases; junction bases outside the gene matches: 6. The CDR3 length is 15 residues. CDR3 DNA sequence: TGTGCCAGCAGTGAAAGGACAGGGACTGTAAACACCATATATTTT. This gives the protein CASSERTGTVNTIYF.

The rearrangement joins TRBV3-1 (or the pseudogene TRBV3-2) to TRBJ1-6; D possibly corresponds to TRBD1 (6 bases). V lost 1 base to trimming and J lost 0 bases, with 13 bases between them. The germline gives CDR1 LGHDT, CDR2 YNNKEL (reference sequence). The CDR3 length is 18 residues. This chain's CDR3 is CASSQVWDITSYNSPLHF. The CDR3 DNA follows: TGTGCCAGCAGCCAAGTTTGGGACATTACCTCCTATAATTCACCCCTCCACTTT.

This clone was counted a single time. The chain couples TRBV5-1 to TRBJ2-2; 8 nucleotides line up with TRBD2. CDR1 is SGHRS, CDR2 YFSETQ, per germline. The CDR3 loop spans 15 amino acids. With V trimmed by 7 bases and J by 5 bases, 10 bases remained unmatched. For the CDR3, the DNA is TGCGCCAGCCAAATAGTACCGGGGGGGACCGGGGAGCTGTTTTTT. Translating gives CASQIVPGGTGELFF.

The J gene is TRBJ2-1, the V gene TRBV12-3 or TRBV12-4, with D tentatively TRBD2 (6 bases). V lost 6 bases to trimming and J lost 9 bases, with 9 bases between them. The CDR3 is 11 amino acids. The CDR3 spells CASSPGGEQFF. As DNA, the CDR3 is TGTGCCAGCAGCCCCGGGGGTGAGCAGTTCTTC.

The chain carries TRBV3-1 (or the pseudogene TRBV3-2) and TRBJ2-7; D possibly corresponds to TRBD2 (5 bases). The V gene's germline CDR1 is LGHDT and CDR2 YNNKEL (reference sequence). The length of the CDR3 is 13 residues. V was cut by 4 bases and J by 3 bases, with 10 bases left in between. The CDR3 DNA follows: TGTGCCAGCAGCCCCCTCGCGGGCTACGAGCAGTACTTC. Protein product: CASSPLAGYEQYF.

The chain couples TRBV7-2 to TRBJ2-7; TRBD2 aligns across 10 bases. CDR3 size: 15 residues. V trimming: 0 bases; J trimming: 3 bases; junction bases outside the gene matches: 2. CDR1 is SGHTA, CDR2 FQGNSA, per germline. The CDR3 coding sequence is TGTGCCAGCAGCTTAGCGGCTAGCGGGGGCTACGAGCAGTACTTC. This translates into CASSLAASGGYEQYF.

The V call is TRBV7-9, the J call TRBJ2-7; 8 positions agree with TRBD2. Germline trimming cut 3 bases from V and 3 bases from J; bases unmatched to any gene: 7. The CDR3 runs 15 residues. Germline CDR1 SEHNR, CDR2 FQNEAQ (reference sequence). In DNA, the CDR3 is TGTGCCAGCAGCTTCCAGCCTAGCGGGTACTACGAGCAGTACTTC. Translating gives CASSFQPSGYYEQYF.

The chain couples TRBV24-1 to TRBJ2-5, with a possible D match to TRBD1 (6 bases). Trimming took 4 bases from V and 0 from J, leaving 8 bases between them. Per germline, CDR1 KGHDR and CDR2 SFDVKD. The CDR3 totals 14 residues. CDR3 sequence (DNA): TGTGCCACCAGTGACGGACAGTACCAAGAGACCCAGTACTTC. This translates into CATSDGQYQETQYF.

The V call is TRBV19, the J call TRBJ1-2; D perhaps matches TRBD1 (5 bases). Trimming removed 4 bases from V and 1 base from J, with 10 bases in between. Germline CDR1 and CDR2: LNHDA and SQIVND (reference sequence). The CDR3 has 14 residues. Here the CDR3 reads CASSKTDHNYGYTF. In nucleotides, the CDR3 is TGTGCCAGTAGTAAGACAGACCATAACTATGGCTACACCTTC.